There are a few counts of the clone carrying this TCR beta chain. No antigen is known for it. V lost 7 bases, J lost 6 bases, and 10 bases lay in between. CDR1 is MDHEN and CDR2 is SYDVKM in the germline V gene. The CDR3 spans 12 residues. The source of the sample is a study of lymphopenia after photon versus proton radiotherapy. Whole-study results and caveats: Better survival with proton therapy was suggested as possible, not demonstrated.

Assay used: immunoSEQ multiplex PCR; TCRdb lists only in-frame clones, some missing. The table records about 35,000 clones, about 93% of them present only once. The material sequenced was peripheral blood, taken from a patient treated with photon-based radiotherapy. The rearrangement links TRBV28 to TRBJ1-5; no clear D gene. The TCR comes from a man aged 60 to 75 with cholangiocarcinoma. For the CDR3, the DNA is TGTGCCAGCACTACCGGGAGTCAGCCCCAGCATTTT. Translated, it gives CASTTGSQPQHF.